Below are 10 T cell receptor beta chains sequenced from a single sample in a study of blood T cell repertoires in COVID-19. Profiled with immunoSEQ multiplex PCR; TCRdb holds only in-frame clones, not every one. This repertoire shows 290,000 or so clones, 80% to 85% found once; its top ten account for about 5%. Material for sequencing was PBMCs or T cells enriched from blood (not recorded which). The receptors originated from a man aged 35 to 55 who had been exposed to COVID-19.

On this clone: The sample contains more than one DNA sequence encoding this CDR3. CDR3 sequence: CASSLSGMNTGELFF. The CDR3, as DNA: TGTGCCAGCAGCTTGAGCGGGATGAACACCGGGGAGCTGTTTTTT. The chain is built from TRBV5-4 and TRBJ2-2; 7 nucleotides align to TRBD2. This CDR3 has 15 residues. The germline V gene has CDR1 SGHNT and CDR2 YYREEE (reference sequence). J gave up 1 base and V 1 base, and 1 base lay outside the gene matches.

CDR3 nucleotides: TGTGCCAGCAGCCAAGTTGCGGGGTTGAAACTGTTTTTT. It yields the protein CASSQVAGLKLFF. The rearrangement uses TRBV3-1 (or the pseudogene TRBV3-2) and TRBJ1-4; D is unresolved. The CDR3 is 13 residues long. Germline CDR1 LGHDT, CDR2 YNNKEL (reference sequence). V dropped 1 base and J dropped 11 bases, with 11 bases sitting between them.

V and J are TRBV13 and TRBJ2-2, with D possibly matching TRBD2 (7 bases). V was clipped by 6 bases and J by 7 bases, with 15 bases between them. Germline V gene data show CDR1 as PRHDT and CDR2 as FYEKMQ (reference sequence). CDR3 length: 14 amino acids. The CDR3 DNA reads TGTGCCAGCAGAGCTTGGGGGGGCAGCGGGGAGCTGTTTTTT. This encodes CASRAWGGSGELFF.

The gene calls are TRBV30 and TRBJ1-2; D is possibly TRBD1 (6 bases). This CDR3 is 13 amino acids long. With 6 bases removed from V and 6 bases from J, the gap between germline ends came to 17 bases. Germline V gives CDR1 GTSNPN, CDR2 SVGIG (reference sequence). The CDR3 spells CACHWGHLDGYTF. The DNA for the CDR3 is TGTGCCTGTCACTGGGGGCATCTTGATGGCTACACCTTC. The variable domain in full, with the rest retrieved from reference TRBV30 and TRBJ1-2, is SQTIHQWPATLVQPVGSPLSLECTVEGTSNPNLYWYRQAAGRGLQLLFYSVGIGQISSEVPQNLSASRPQDRQFILSSKKLLLSDSGFYLCACHWGHLDGYTFGSGTRLTVV.

The chain employs TRBV6-5 and TRBJ2-7; D call uncertain. Deletions cut 2 bases from V and 2 bases from J, with 10 bases between. This CDR3 contains 14 residues. CDR1 and CDR2 from the germline V gene are MNHEY and SVGAGI. The CDR3 spells CASSYLGGPYEQYF. The CDR3 bases are TGTGCCAGCAGTTACCTTGGCGGTCCCTACGAGCAGTACTTC.

This chain uses TRBV3-1 (or the pseudogene TRBV3-2) with TRBJ2-5; 10 bases map to TRBD2. The V gene's germline CDR1 is LGHDT and CDR2 YNNKEL (reference sequence). The CDR3 runs 17 residues. The ends lost 1 base at V and 3 bases at J; junction bases unmatched: 8. The CDR3 spells CASSQALWTSGEETQYF. CDR3 bases: TGTGCCAGCAGCCAAGCCTTATGGACTAGCGGAGAAGAGACCCAGTACTTC.

V usage is TRBV7-9 and J usage is TRBJ2-2, with no clear D. CDR1 and CDR2 from the germline V gene are SEHNR and FQNEAQ (reference sequence). The CDR3 is 15 residues long. Trimming removed 2 bases from V and 5 bases from J, with 12 bases in between. DNA of the CDR3: TGTGCCAGCAGCTTATTCCGTAGCAGAACCGGGGAGCTGTTTTTT. It encodes CASSLFRSRTGELFF.

This chain connects TRBV4-2 to TRBJ2-7; 8 bases match TRBD2. V trimming: 7 bases; J trimming: 3 bases; junction bases outside the gene matches: 11. Germline V gives CDR1 LGHNA, CDR2 YNFKEQ. The length of the CDR3 is 15 residues. This CDR3 is CASTTRAGGNYEQYF. CDR3 bases: TGTGCCAGCACCACTAGGGCGGGAGGAAACTACGAGCAGTACTTC.

This clone was observed at least ten times. The V and J genes are TRBV29-1 and TRBJ2-2; the D gene is possibly TRBD1 (5 bases). The CDR3 loop spans 12 amino acids. Germline values: CDR1 SQVTM, CDR2 ANQGSEA. V dropped 6 bases and J dropped 6 bases, with 11 bases sitting between them. CDR3 coding DNA: TGCAGCGTCGCCGACAGACCCGGGGAGCTGTTTTTT. Its protein is CSVADRPGELFF.

This clone was observed a single time. The chain is built from TRBV19 and TRBJ2-5, with 9 bases identical to TRBD1. The junction had 9 bases not matched to a gene; V was cut back by 5 bases and J by 5 bases. Germline loops: CDR1 LNHDA, CDR2 SQIVND (reference sequence). CDR3 length: 15 amino acids. The CDR3 region has the DNA TGTGCCAGTAGTTCCACCGGGACAGGGTCGGAGACCCAGTACTTC. Amino acid sequence: CASSSTGTGSETQYF.